One and the same sample provided the 6 T cell receptor beta chains below, sequenced in a study of synovial regulatory T cells in juvenile arthritis. The synovial samples were synovial fluid, paired with peripheral blood from each active arthritis patient. Produced via immunoSEQ multiplex PCR; TCRdb's table is partial and in-frame only. The table for this sample gives about 2,400 clones. Sequenced input: Treg cells from the synovium. The receptors here all came from a donor younger than 35 with juvenile idiopathic arthritis.

By frequency, this clone is medium-sized (0.01 to 0.1%). The chain employs TRBV14 and TRBJ1-5; TCRdb outputs TRBD1, but without DNA this stays unchecked. CDR1 SGHDN and CDR2 FVKESK come from the germline V gene. This CDR3 has 16 residues. The DNA is unrecorded. The CDR3 loop is CASSQEGAHSNQPQHF.

According to its frequency, this clone is medium-sized. The chain employs TRBV19 and TRBJ1-5. The CDR3 is made up of 15 amino acids. No DNA is listed. Germline assignment: CDR1 LNHDA and CDR2 SQIVND (reference sequence). Here the CDR3 reads CASRSPGFGNQPQHF.

Judged by frequency, this clone is medium-sized (0.01 to 0.1%). The chain recombines TRBV9 with TRBJ2-3; TCRdb lists TRBD2, though no DNA is available to test this call. The CDR3 length is 15 residues. No DNA is listed. The V gene's germline CDR1 is SGDLS and CDR2 YYNGEE. CDR3 amino acids: CASSVARGSPDTQYF.

Frequency places this clone as medium-sized. CDR3 amino acids: CASRRGVSTQYF. This chain uses TRBV12-2 with TRBJ2-3; the D call of TRBD2 rests on TCRdb alone, since no DNA is present to check it. TRBV12-2 corresponds to a pseudogene. There are 12 residues in the CDR3. The DNA sequence is not available.

This clone registers medium-sized (0.01 to 0.1%) by frequency. Here the CDR3 reads CAWSVLNEQFF. This chain joins TRBV30 and TRBJ2-1; the D gene TCRdb calls, TRBD2, cannot be checked with no DNA. Germline-derived CDR1 and CDR2 are GTSNPN and SVGIG (reference sequence). The CDR3 extends over 11 amino acids. The DNA is unrecorded.

Judged by frequency, this clone is medium-sized. The CDR3 spells CASSILAGGRNNEQFF. This chain connects TRBV19 to TRBJ2-1; TCRdb returns TRBD2, unconfirmable since there is no DNA. The CDR3 loop spans 16 amino acids. No DNA sequence was recorded. In germline, CDR1 is LNHDA, CDR2 SQIVND (reference sequence).